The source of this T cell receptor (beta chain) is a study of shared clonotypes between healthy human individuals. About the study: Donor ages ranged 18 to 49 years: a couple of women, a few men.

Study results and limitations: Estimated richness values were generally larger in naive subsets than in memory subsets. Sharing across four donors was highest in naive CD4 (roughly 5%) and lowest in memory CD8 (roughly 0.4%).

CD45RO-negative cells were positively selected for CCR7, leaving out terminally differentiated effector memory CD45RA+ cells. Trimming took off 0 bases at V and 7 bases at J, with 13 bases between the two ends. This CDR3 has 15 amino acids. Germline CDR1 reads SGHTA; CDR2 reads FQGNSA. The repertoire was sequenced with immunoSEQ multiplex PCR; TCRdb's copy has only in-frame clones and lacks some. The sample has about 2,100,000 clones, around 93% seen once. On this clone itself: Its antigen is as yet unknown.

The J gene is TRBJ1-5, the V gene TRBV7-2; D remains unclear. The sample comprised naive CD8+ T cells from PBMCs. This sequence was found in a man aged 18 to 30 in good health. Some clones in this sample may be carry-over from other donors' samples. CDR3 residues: CASSLAAGGVQPQHF. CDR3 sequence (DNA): TGTGCCAGCAGCTTAGCGGCGGGAGGTGTACAGCCCCAGCATTTT. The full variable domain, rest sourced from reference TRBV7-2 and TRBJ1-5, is GAGVSQSPSNKVTEKGKDVELRCDPISGHTALYWYRQSLGQGLEFLIYFQGNSAPDKSGLPSDRFSAERTGGSVSTLTIQRTQQEDSAVYLCASSLAAGGVQPQHFGDGTRLSIL.